This TCR beta chain appears in the sequencing data of a study of identical twins. Overall study results and limits: With abundant cord blood beta clonotypes, insertions were fewer; memory repertoires showed no such pattern. Cross-sectional statistical analysis, not tracking of the same donors, underpinned the conclusions. Out-of-frame TCR alpha sharing observed in monozygotic twins exceeded model estimates.

TCRdb re-derived calls from the 5' RACE reads in MiXCR, one entry per CDR3 protein. The sample lists fewer than 550,000 distinct CDR3 sequences; roughly 15% were seen once. Germline CDR1 SGHDN, CDR2 FVKESK. V lost 3 bases to trimming and J lost 0 bases, with 8 bases between them. This CDR3 contains 14 residues. Healthy Caucasians supplied all donations. Points on this clonotype: Its antigen is undetermined.

These data are also associated with another study on yellow fever vaccine responses in identical twins.

V is TRBV14 and J is TRBJ1-1, with a weak D call TRBD1 (5 bases). Sequenced sample: CD4+ T cells sorted from blood. The source is a woman younger than 30 in good health. The CDR3 DNA follows: TGTGCCAGCAGCCACACAGGCATGAACACTGAAGCTTTCTTT. This codes for CASSHTGMNTEAFF.